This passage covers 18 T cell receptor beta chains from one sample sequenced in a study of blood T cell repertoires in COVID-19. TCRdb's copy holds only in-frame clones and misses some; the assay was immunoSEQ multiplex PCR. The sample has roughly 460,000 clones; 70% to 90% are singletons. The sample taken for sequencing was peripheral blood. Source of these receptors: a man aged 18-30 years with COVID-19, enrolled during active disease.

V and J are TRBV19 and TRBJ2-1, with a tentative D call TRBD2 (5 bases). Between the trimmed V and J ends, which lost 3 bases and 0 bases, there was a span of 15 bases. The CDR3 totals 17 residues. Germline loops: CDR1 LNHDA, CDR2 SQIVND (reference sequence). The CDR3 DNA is TGTGCCAGTAGTATCCTCATCCGGGAAAACTCCTACAATGAGCAGTTCTTC. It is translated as CASSILIRENSYNEQFF. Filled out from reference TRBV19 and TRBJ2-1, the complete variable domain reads DGGITQSPKYLFRKEGQNVTLSCEQNLNHDAMYWYRQDPGQGLRLIYYSQIVNDFQKGDIAEGYSVSREKKESFPLTVTSAQKNPTAFYLCASSILIRENSYNEQFFGPGTRLTVL.

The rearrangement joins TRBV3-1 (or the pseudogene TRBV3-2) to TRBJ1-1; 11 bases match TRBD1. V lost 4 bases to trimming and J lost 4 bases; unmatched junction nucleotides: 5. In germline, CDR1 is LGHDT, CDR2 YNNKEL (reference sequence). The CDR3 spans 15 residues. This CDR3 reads CASSRTGGLGTEAFF. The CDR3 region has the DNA TGTGCCAGCAGCCGGACAGGGGGCTTGGGCACTGAAGCTTTCTTT.

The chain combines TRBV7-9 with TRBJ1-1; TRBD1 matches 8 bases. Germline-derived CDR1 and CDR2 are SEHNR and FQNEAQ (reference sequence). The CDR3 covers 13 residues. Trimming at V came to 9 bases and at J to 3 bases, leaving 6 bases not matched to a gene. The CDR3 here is CASATGEYTEAFF. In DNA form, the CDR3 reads TGTGCCAGTGCGACAGGGGAGTACACTGAAGCTTTCTTT.

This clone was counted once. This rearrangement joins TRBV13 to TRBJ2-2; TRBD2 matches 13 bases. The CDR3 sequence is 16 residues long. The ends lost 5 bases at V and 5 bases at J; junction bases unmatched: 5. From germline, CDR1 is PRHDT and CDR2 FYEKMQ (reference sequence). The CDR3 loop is CASSIGLAGETGELFF. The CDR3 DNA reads TGTGCCAGCAGCATCGGACTAGCGGGGGAAACCGGGGAGCTGTTTTTT.

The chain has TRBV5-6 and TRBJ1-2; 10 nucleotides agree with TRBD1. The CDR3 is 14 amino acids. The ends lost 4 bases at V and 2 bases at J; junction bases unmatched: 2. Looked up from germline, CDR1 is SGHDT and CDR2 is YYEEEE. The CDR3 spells CASSQDRGNYGYTF. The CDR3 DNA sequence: TGTGCCAGCAGCCAGGACAGGGGGAACTATGGCTACACCTTC.

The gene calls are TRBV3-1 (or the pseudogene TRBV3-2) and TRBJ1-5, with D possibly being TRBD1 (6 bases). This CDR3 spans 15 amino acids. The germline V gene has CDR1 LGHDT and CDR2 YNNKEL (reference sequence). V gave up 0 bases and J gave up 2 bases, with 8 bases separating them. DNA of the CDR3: TGTGCCAGCAGCCAAGAAACAGGGCGCAATCAGCCCCAGCATTTT. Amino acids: CASSQETGRNQPQHF.

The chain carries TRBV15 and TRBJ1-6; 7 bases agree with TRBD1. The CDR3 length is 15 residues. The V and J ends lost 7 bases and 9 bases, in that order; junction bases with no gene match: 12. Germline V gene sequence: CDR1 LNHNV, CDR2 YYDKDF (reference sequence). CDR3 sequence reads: CATTTGDREGSPLHF. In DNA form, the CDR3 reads TGTGCCACCACCACGGGAGACAGGGAAGGTTCACCCCTCCACTTT. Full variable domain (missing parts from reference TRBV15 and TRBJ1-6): DAMVIQNPRYQVTQFGKPVTLSCSQTLNHNVMYWYQQKSSQAPKLLFHYYDKDFNNEADTPDNFQSRRPNTSFCFLDIRSPGLGDTAMYLCATTTGDREGSPLHFGNGTRLTVT.

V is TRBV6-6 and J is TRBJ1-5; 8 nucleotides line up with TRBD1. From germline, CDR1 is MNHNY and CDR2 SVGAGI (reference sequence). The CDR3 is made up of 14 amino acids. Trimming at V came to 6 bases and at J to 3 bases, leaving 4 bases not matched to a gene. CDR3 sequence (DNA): TGTGCCAGCAGCCCAGGGGGCTACAATCAGCCCCAGCATTTT. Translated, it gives CASSPGGYNQPQHF.

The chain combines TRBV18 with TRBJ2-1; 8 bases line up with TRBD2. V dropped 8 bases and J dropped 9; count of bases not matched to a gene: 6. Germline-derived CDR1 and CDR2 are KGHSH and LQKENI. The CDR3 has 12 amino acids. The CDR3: CASRGGEGEQFF. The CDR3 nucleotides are TGTGCCAGCCGGGGGGGCGAGGGTGAGCAGTTCTTC.

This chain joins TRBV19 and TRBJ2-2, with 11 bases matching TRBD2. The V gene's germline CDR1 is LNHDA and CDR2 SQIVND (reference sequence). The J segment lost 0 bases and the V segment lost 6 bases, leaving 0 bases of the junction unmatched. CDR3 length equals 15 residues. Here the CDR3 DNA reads TGTGCCAGTAGGGGACTAGCGGCGAACACCGGGGAGCTGTTTTTT. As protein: CASRGLAANTGELFF.

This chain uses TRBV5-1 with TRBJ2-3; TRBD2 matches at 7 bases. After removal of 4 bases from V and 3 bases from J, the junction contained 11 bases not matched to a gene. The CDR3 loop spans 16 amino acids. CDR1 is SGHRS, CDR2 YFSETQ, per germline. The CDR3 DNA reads TGCGCCAGCAGCCCCCCTCATACGGGAGGTACAGATACGCAGTATTTT. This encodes CASSPPHTGGTDTQYF.

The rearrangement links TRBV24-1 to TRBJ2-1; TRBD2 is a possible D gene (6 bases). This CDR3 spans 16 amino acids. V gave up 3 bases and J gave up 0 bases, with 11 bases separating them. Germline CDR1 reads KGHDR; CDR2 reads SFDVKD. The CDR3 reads CATSDGDSRSYNEQFF. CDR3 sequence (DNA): TGTGCCACCAGTGATGGGGACTCTCGCTCCTACAATGAGCAGTTCTTC.

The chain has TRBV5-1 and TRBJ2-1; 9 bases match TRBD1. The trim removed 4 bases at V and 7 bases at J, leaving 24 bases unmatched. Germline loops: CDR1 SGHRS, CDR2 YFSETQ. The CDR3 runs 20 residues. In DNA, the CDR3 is TGCGCCAGCAGCCTGCGACTGTGGTACGCCGGGACAGGGAGTATGAATGAGCAGTTCTTC. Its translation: CASSLRLWYAGTGSMNEQFF.

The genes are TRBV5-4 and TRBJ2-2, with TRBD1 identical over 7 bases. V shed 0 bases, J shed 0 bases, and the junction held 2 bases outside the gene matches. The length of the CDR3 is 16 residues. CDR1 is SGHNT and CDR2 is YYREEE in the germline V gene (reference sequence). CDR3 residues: CASSLDQGANTGELFF. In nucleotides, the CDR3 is TGTGCCAGCAGCTTGGACCAGGGGGCGAACACCGGGGAGCTGTTTTTT.

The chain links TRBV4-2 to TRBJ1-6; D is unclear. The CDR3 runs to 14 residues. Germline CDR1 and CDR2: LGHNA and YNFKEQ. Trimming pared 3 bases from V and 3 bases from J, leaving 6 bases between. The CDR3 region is CASSQAVYNSPLHF. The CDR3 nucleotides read TGTGCCAGCAGCCAGGCTGTCTATAATTCACCCCTCCACTTT.

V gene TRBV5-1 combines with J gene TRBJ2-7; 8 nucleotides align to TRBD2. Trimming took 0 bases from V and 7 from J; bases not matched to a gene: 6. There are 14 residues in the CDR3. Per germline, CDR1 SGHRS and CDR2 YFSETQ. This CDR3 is CASSLVGTSREQYF. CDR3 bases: TGCGCCAGCAGCTTGGTTGGGACTAGTCGTGAGCAGTACTTC.

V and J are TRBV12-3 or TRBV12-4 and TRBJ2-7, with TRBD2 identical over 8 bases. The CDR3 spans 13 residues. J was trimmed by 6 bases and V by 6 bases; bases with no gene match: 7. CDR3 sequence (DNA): TGTGCCAGCAGCCGACGGGGGGGCGGCGAGCAGTACTTC. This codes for CASSRRGGGEQYF.

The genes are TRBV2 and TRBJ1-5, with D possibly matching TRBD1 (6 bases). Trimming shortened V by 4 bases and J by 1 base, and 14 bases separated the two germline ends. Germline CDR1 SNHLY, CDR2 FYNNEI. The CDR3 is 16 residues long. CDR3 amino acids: CASSAEGEFSNQPQHF. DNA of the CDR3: TGTGCCAGCAGTGCCGAGGGGGAGTTCAGCAATCAGCCCCAGCATTTT.